This T cell receptor (beta chain) emerged from a study of blood T cell repertoires in COVID-19. Overall study context: Sites in the United States, Italy and Spain provided acute and convalescent COVID-19 samples. Sample material is recorded as cDNA or gDNA derived from T cells, B-cell-depleted T cells, or PBMCs.

Concerning this clone: The identical CDR3 is also encoded by other nucleotide sequences in the sample.

Germline V gene lookup returns CDR1 SGDLS and CDR2 YYNGEE. V trimming: 0 bases; J trimming: 8 bases; junction bases outside the gene matches: 3. The length of the CDR3 is 15 residues. Authors' analysis steps: Reference gene primer amplification yielded estimated nucleated cell counts. Produced via immunoSEQ multiplex PCR; TCRdb's table is partial and in-frame only. Clonal size and the V and J genes are those of that table, whereas D and trimming came from the DNA. The table includes around 130,000 clones, about 92% detected once. Specimen: peripheral blood. The receptor was derived from a man aged 50 to 59 with active COVID-19. The chain uses TRBV9 and TRBJ2-1; 12 positions match TRBD2. The CDR3, as DNA: TGTGCCAGCAGCGTAGGGACTAGCGGGATCGATGAGCAGTTCTTC. This translates into CASSVGTSGIDEQFF.